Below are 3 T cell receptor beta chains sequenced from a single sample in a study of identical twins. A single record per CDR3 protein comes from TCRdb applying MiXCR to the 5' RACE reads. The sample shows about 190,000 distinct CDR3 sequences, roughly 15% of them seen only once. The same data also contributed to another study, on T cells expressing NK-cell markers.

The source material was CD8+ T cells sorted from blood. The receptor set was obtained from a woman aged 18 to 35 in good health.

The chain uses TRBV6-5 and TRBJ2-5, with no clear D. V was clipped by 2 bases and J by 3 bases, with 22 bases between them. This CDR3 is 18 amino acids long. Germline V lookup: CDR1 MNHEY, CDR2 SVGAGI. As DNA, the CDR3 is TGTGCCAGCAGTTACATACCCCCTGCCCCCCCGGAGAAAGAGACCCAGTACTTC. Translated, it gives CASSYIPPAPPEKETQYF.

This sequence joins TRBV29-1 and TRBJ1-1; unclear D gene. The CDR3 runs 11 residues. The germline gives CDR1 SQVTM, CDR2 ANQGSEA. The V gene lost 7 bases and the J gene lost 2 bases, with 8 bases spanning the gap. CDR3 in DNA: TGCAGCGCCGGGAGCAACACTGAAGCTTTCTTT. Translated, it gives CSAGSNTEAFF.

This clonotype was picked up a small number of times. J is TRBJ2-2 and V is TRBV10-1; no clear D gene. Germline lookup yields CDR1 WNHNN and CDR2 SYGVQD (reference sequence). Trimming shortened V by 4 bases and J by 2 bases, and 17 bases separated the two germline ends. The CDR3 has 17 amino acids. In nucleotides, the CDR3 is TGCGCCAGCAGTGGCCCAGTGGGGTTTGTAAACACCGGGGAGCTGTTTTTT. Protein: CASSGPVGFVNTGELFF.